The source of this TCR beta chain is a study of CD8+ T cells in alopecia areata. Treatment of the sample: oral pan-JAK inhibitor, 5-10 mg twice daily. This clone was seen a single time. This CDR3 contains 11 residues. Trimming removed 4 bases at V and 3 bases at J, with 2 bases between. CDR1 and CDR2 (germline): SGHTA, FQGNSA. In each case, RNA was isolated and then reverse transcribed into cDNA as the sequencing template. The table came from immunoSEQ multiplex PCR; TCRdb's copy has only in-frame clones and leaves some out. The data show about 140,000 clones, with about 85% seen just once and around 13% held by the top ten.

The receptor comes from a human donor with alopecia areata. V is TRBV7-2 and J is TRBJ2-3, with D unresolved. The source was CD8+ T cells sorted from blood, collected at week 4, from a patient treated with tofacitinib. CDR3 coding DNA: TGTGCCAGCAGCTCTACAGATACGCAGTATTTT. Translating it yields CASSSTDTQYF.